The 14 T cell receptor beta chains listed next were all sequenced from one sample in a study of cytomegalovirus exposure and HLA in healthy donors. The study ran its PCR with 60 Vbeta and 13 Jbeta primers. Produced via immunoSEQ multiplex PCR; TCRdb's table is partial and in-frame only. The sample contains about 96,000 clones, 65% to 80% of which appear only once. The sample consisted of PBMCs. These TCRs come from a female donor in good health and CMV-seropositive.

The chain recombines TRBV5-1 with TRBJ1-1; possibly TRBD1 for D (5 bases). V lost 2 bases, J lost 5 bases, and 10 bases lay in between. The CDR3 is made up of 13 amino acids. Germline CDR1 SGHRS, CDR2 YFSETQ. In DNA form, the CDR3 reads TGCGCCAGCAGCTTTGAGGGGAGGACTGAAGCTTTCTTT. Translated: CASSFEGRTEAFF.

J is TRBJ2-5 and V is TRBV7-2; TRBD2 agrees at 7 bases. The V gene end was trimmed by 4 bases and the J gene end by 6 bases; junction bases not matched to a gene: 11. Per germline, CDR1 SGHTA and CDR2 FQGNSA. The length of the CDR3 is 15 residues. The CDR3 coding sequence is TGTGCCAGCAGCTCCCAGACTAGCTTGCTGCAGACCCAGTACTTC. It specifies CASSSQTSLLQTQYF.

The chain links TRBV13 to TRBJ2-2, with 11 nucleotides matching TRBD1. Looked up from germline, CDR1 is PRHDT and CDR2 is FYEKMQ (reference sequence). The CDR3 spans 15 residues. V lost 4 bases, J lost 7 bases, and 5 bases stayed unmatched. The CDR3 DNA sequence: TGTGCCAGCAGCTCCCCGGACAGGGGGCGCGGGGAGCTGTTTTTT. Translated: CASSSPDRGRGELFF.

Only one count was recorded for this clone. The chain is built from TRBV4-2 and TRBJ1-5, with 9 bases aligning to TRBD1. The CDR3 length is 14 residues. CDR1 is LGHNA and CDR2 is YNFKEQ in the germline V gene. J gave up 11 bases and V 3 bases, and 8 bases lay outside the gene matches. CDR3 in DNA: TGTGCCAGCAGCCAGTACAGGGGGCAAATGGCCCAGCATTTT. The encoded protein is CASSQYRGQMAQHF.

The chain carries TRBV14 and TRBJ1-1, with D tentatively TRBD1 (5 bases). This CDR3 has 16 amino acids. Germline V gene lookup returns CDR1 SGHDN and CDR2 FVKESK. V was trimmed by 1 base and J by 3 bases, leaving 15 bases between them. The CDR3 region has the DNA TGTGCCAGCAGCCAAGTCGGGGGATGGGGTTACACTGAAGCTTTCTTT. This encodes CASSQVGGWGYTEAFF.

In DNA form, the CDR3 reads TGTGCCAGTAGTATCCGGAGAAGCTCCTACGAGCAGTACTTC. This encodes CASSIRRSSYEQYF. This chain connects TRBV19 to TRBJ2-7; D ambiguous. The CDR3 runs 14 residues. V gave up 3 bases and J gave up 0 bases, with 9 bases separating them. Germline V lookup: CDR1 LNHDA, CDR2 SQIVND (reference sequence).

The chain carries TRBV6-1 and TRBJ2-2; D ambiguous. Germline lookup yields CDR1 MNHNS and CDR2 SASEGT. This CDR3 contains 13 residues. The V and J ends lost 6 bases and 1 base respectively, with 6 bases between them. CDR3 sequence: CASRALNTGELFF. The CDR3 nucleotides read TGTGCCAGCAGGGCCCTGAACACCGGGGAGCTGTTTTTT.

The chain recombines TRBV5-6 with TRBJ2-7; D remains ambiguous. The CDR3 is 16 amino acids. The V end lost 4 bases, the J end lost 0 bases, and 17 bases lay between the germline ends. From germline, CDR1 is SGHDT and CDR2 YYEEEE. The CDR3: CASSPLETPLSYEQYF. The DNA of the CDR3 is TGTGCCAGCAGCCCCCTTGAGACACCCCTCTCCTACGAGCAGTACTTC.

This chain links TRBV5-6 with TRBJ2-7; 7 bases agree with TRBD1. CDR1 and CDR2 (germline): SGHDT, YYEEEE. Trimming cost V 3 bases and J 1 base; bases outside gene matches: 4. The CDR3 runs 14 residues. The CDR3 region is CASSSMGQSYEQYF. CDR3 coding DNA: TGTGCCAGCAGCTCCATGGGACAGTCCTACGAGCAGTACTTC.

The CDR3 loop is CASSREASSYEQYF. The CDR3 nucleotides are TGCGCCAGCAGCCGCGAAGCGAGCTCCTACGAGCAGTACTTC. The gene calls are TRBV5-1 and TRBJ2-7; D is uncertain. Deletions cut 4 bases from V and 0 bases from J, with 11 bases between. The CDR3 totals 14 residues. Germline V gene data show CDR1 as SGHRS and CDR2 as YFSETQ.

This rearrangement joins TRBV28 to TRBJ1-2; 7 positions agree with TRBD1. Germline lookup yields CDR1 MDHEN and CDR2 SYDVKM. The CDR3 totals 13 residues. Trimming took 11 bases from V and 7 from J; bases not matched to a gene: 13. In nucleotides, the CDR3 is TGTGCCGGCCGCCAAAGGGGGCAAGGTGGCTACACCTTC. Translation: CAGRQRGQGGYTF.

The chain combines TRBV5-4 with TRBJ2-1; D might be TRBD1 (6 bases). V gave up 4 bases and J gave up 3 bases, with 11 bases separating them. Germline CDR1 reads SGHNT; CDR2 reads YYREEE (reference sequence). CDR3 size: 14 residues. This chain's CDR3 is CASSPDSGYNEQFF. In nucleotides, the CDR3 is TGTGCCAGCAGCCCGGACAGTGGCTACAATGAGCAGTTCTTC.

Only a few counts were recorded for this clone. The chain combines TRBV29-1 with TRBJ1-4, with D maybe TRBD1 (5 bases). Germline V gene lookup returns CDR1 SQVTM and CDR2 ANQGSEA. The CDR3 spans 12 residues. V lost 5 bases, J lost 4 bases, and 8 bases lay in between. CDR3 amino acids: CSVRQGNEKLFF. DNA of the CDR3: TGCAGCGTTCGGCAGGGTAATGAAAAACTGTTTTTT. The full variable domain, in which reference TRBV29-1 and TRBJ1-4 provide the parts outside the CDR3, is SAVISQKPSRDICQRGTSLTIQCQVDSQVTMMFWYRQQPGQSLTLIATANQGSEATYESGFVIDKFPISRPNLTFSTLTVSNMSPEDSSIYLCSVRQGNEKLFFGSGTQLSVL.

The chain uses TRBV2 and TRBJ2-5; 13 bases agree with TRBD2. The germline CDR1 and CDR2 sequences are SNHLY and FYNNEI. The trim removed 7 bases at V and 5 bases at J, leaving 10 bases unmatched. The CDR3 consists of 16 residues. The CDR3 DNA reads TGTGCCAGCACCCGGACTAGCGGGGGCCTTCAGGAGACCCAGTACTTC. It codes for CASTRTSGGLQETQYF.